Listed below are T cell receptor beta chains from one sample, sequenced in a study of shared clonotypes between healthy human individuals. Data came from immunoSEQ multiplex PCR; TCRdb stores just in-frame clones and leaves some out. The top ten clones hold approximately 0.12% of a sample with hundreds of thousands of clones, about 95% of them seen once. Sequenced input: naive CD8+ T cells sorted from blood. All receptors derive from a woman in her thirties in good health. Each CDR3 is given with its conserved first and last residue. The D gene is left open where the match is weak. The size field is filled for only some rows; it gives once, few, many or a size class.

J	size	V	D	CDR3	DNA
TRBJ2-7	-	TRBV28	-	CASSSTPEQYF	TGTGCCAGCAGTTCCACGCCCGAGCAGTACTTC
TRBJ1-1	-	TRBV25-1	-	CASSRGGKDTEAFF	TGTGCCAGCAGTCGAGGGGGAAAGGACACTGAAGCTTTCTTT
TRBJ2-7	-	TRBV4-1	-	CASSQDPLAITYEQYF	TGCGCCAGCAGCCAAGATCCCCTAGCGATTACCTACGAGCAGTACTTC
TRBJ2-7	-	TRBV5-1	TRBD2	CASSFISAGLYEQYF	TGCGCCAGCAGCTTTATTTCAGCGGGGCTCTACGAGCAGTACTTC
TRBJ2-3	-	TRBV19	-	CASSEREWGPDTQYF	TGTGCCAGTAGTGAACGGGAGTGGGGGCCAGATACGCAGTATTTT
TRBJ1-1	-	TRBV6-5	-	CASSYLFDADTEAFF	TGTGCCAGCAGTTACTTATTTGACGCGGACACTGAAGCTTTCTTT
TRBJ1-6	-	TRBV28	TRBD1	CASKGTGDNSPLHF	TGTGCCAGCAAGGGGACAGGGGATAATTCACCCCTCCACTTT
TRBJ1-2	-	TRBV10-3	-	CAISLAGSGGYTF	TGTGCCATCAGCCTTGCCGGGAGCGGGGGCTACACCTTC
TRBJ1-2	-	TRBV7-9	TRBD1	CASSSGQGENYGYTF	TGTGCCAGCAGCTCCGGACAGGGGGAGAACTATGGCTACACCTTC
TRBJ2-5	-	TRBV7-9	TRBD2	CASSGRLAGKQETQYF	TGTGCCAGCAGCGGGCGACTAGCGGGAAAACAAGAGACCCAGTACTTC
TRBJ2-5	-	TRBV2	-	CASRGQQETQYF	TGTGCCAGCAGAGGGCAGCAAGAGACCCAGTACTTC
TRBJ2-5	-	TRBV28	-	CASSPIGLSQETQYF	TGTGCCAGCAGTCCGATAGGACTGTCGCAAGAGACCCAGTACTTC
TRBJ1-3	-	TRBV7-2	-	CASSLLLQGSGNTIYF	TGTGCCAGCAGCTTGCTACTACAGGGCTCTGGAAACACCATATATTTT
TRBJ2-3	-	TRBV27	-	CASSPLGGTRTDTQYF	TGTGCCAGCAGTCCCCTGGGGGGAACTAGGACAGATACGCAGTATTTT
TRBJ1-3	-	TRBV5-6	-	CASSLDIGGGNTIYF	TGTGCCAGCAGCTTGGACATCGGGGGAGGAAACACCATATATTTT
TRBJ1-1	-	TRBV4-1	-	CASSQVGAEAFF	TGCGCCAGCAGCCAAGTGGGGGCTGAAGCTTTCTTT
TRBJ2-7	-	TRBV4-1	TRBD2	CASSQDTSGWSSYEQYF	TGCGCCAGCAGCCAAGATACTAGCGGGTGGAGCTCCTACGAGCAGTACTTC
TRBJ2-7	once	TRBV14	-	CASSPPGEALYF	TGTGCCAGCAGCCCCCCGGGGGAGGCTTTGTACTTC
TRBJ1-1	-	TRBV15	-	CATSILASHTEAFF	TGTGCCACCAGCATATTGGCCAGCCACACTGAAGCTTTCTTT
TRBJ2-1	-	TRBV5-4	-	CASSFYNEQFF	TGTGCCAGCAGCTTCTACAATGAGCAGTTCTTC
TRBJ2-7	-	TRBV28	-	CASSLQGSSYEQYF	TGTGCCAGCAGTTTGCAGGGCAGCTCCTACGAGCAGTACTTC
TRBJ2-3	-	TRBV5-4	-	CASSESRDTQYF	TGTGCCAGCAGCGAAAGCCGGGATACGCAGTATTTT
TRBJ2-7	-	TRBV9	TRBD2	CASSPGTSGSTLEQYF	TGTGCCAGCAGCCCCGGGACTAGCGGGAGTACCCTCGAGCAGTACTTC
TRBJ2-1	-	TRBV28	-	CASSPRSSYNEQFF	TGTGCCAGCAGCCCTCGATCCTCCTACAATGAGCAGTTCTTC
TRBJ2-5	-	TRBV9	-	CASSRDNQETQYF	TGTGCCAGCAGCCGGGACAACCAAGAGACCCAGTACTTC
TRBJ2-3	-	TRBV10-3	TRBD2	CAGGTSGRGDTDTQYF	TGTGCCGGTGGGACTAGCGGGAGAGGGGACACAGATACGCAGTATTTT
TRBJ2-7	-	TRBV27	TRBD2	CASSSGLAGYEQYF	TGTGCCAGCAGTTCAGGACTAGCCGGCTACGAGCAGTACTTC
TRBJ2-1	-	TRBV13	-	CASSTDTSSYNEQFF	TGTGCCAGCAGCACTGACACTAGCTCCTACAATGAGCAGTTCTTC
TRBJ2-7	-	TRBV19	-	CASSRLVISEQYF	TGTGCCAGTAGTAGACTAGTAATATCCGAGCAGTACTTC
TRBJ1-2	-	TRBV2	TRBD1	CADRDREVGYTF	TGTGCCGACCGGGACAGGGAAGTTGGCTACACCTTC
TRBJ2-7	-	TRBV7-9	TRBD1	CASSFSGQGYNEQYF	TGTGCCAGCAGCTTTTCGGGACAGGGTTATAACGAGCAGTACTTC
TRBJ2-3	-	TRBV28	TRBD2	CASYRTSGRAPGYTQYF	TGTGCCAGCTATCGGACTAGCGGGAGGGCCCCGGGTTATACGCAGTATTTT
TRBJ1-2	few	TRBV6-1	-	CASKWEETNYGYTF	TGTGCCAGCAAGTGGGAGGAAACTAACTATGGCTACACCTTC
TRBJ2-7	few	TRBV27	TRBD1	CASSPGTGYEQYF	TGTGCCAGCAGTCCCGGGACAGGCTACGAGCAGTACTTC
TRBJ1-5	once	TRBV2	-	CASSETWGAGQPQHF	TGTGCCAGCAGTGAAACTTGGGGGGCAGGACAGCCCCAGCATTTT
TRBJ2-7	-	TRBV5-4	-	CASSLERNSYEQYF	TGTGCCAGCAGCTTGGAGCGGAACTCCTACGAGCAGTACTTC
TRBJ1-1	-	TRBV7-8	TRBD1	CASSSGQAPEAFF	TGTGCCAGCAGCTCGGGACAGGCCCCTGAAGCTTTCTTT
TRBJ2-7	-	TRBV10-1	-	CASSEGRVGYEQYF	TGCGCCAGCAGTGAGGGCAGGGTAGGCTACGAGCAGTACTTC
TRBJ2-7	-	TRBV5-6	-	CASSSEARVGIEQYF	TGTGCCAGCAGCTCTGAGGCCAGGGTGGGGATCGAGCAGTACTTC
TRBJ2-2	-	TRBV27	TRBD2	CASSLGASGRSGELFF	TGTGCCAGCAGTTTAGGTGCTAGCGGGAGATCCGGGGAGCTGTTTTTT
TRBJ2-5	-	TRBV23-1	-	CASSPESGPPGETQYF	TGCGCCAGCAGTCCTGAATCGGGCCCGCCGGGAGAGACCCAGTACTTC
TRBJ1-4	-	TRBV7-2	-	CASSSTDVNEKLFF	TGTGCCAGCAGCTCGACGGACGTTAATGAAAAACTGTTTTTT
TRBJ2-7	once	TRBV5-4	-	CASSYRDSTYEQYF	TGTGCCAGCAGCTACCGGGACTCTACCTACGAGCAGTACTTC
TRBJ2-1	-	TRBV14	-	CASSLASLYNEQFF	TGTGCCAGCAGCCTTGCGTCGTTATACAATGAGCAGTTCTTC
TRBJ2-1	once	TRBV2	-	CASSDGGWDEQFF	TGTGCCAGCAGTGATGGTGGTTGGGATGAGCAGTTCTTC
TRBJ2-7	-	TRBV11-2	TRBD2	CASSLRRLAGDYEQYF	TGTGCCAGCAGCTTACGCCGACTAGCGGGAGACTACGAGCAGTACTTC
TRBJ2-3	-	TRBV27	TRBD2	CASSSLADYTDTQYF	TGTGCCAGCAGTTCCCTAGCGGATTACACAGATACGCAGTATTTT
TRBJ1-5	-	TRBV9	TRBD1	CASSPSGGNQPQHF	TGTGCCAGCAGCCCCTCAGGGGGAAATCAGCCCCAGCATTTT
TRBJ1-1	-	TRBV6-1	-	CASEGPTEAFF	TGTGCCAGCGAGGGGCCTACTGAAGCTTTCTTT
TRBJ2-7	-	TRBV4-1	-	CASSQDRIGEQYF	TGCGCCAGCAGCCAAGATCGGATCGGCGAGCAGTACTTC
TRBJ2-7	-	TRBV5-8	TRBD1	CASSTPPRTGRYEQYF	TGTGCCAGCAGCACTCCCCCCAGGACAGGGAGGTACGAGCAGTACTTC
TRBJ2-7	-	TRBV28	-	CASSFGETYEQYF	TGTGCCAGCAGTTTCGGGGAGACCTACGAGCAGTACTTC
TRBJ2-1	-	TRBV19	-	CASSDSYNEQFF	TGTGCCAGTAGTGACTCCTACAATGAGCAGTTCTTC
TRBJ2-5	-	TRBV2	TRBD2	CASSKAGRQETQYF	TGTGCCAGCAGTAAAGCGGGACGCCAAGAGACCCAGTACTTC
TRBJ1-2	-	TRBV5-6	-	CASSLRQQLNYGYTF	TGTGCCAGCAGCTTGAGACAGCAACTAAACTATGGCTACACCTTC
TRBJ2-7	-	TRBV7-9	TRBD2	CASSLGTSGGYEQYF	TGTGCCAGCAGCCTCGGGACTAGCGGGGGCTACGAGCAGTACTTC
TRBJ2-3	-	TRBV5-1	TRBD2	CASSFGRASTDTQYF	TGCGCCAGCAGCTTCGGGAGGGCCAGCACAGATACGCAGTATTTT
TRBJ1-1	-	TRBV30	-	CAWGLVNTEAFF	TGTGCCTGGGGTCTCGTGAACACTGAAGCTTTCTTT
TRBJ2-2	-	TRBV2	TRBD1	CASSAHFPGQGATGELFF	TGTGCCAGCAGCGCCCACTTTCCGGGACAGGGAGCAACCGGGGAGCTGTTTTTT
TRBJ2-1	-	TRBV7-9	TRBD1	CASSSQGALYNEQFF	TGTGCCAGCAGCTCACAGGGGGCCCTTTACAATGAGCAGTTCTTC